These 27 T cell receptor beta chains came from one sample sequenced in a study of Ad26.COV2.S vaccination and SARS-CoV-2 variants. Only in-frame clones appear in the TCRdb table, and some are missing; sequencing was by immunoSEQ multiplex PCR. The table has approximately 280,000 clones, more than 70% seen once. As to treatment: some 20 received Ad26.COV2.S at low or high dose, single or two shots; about five received placebo; per-sample allocation not given. Specimens were obtained on day 63 following the first vaccine or placebo injection. The specimen was peripheral blood, collected in a trial of Ad26.COV2.S vaccine versus placebo. The source of these receptors is a person between 18 and 60 years old who received the Ad26.COV2.S COVID-19 vaccine or a placebo.

The chain is built from TRBV10-2 and TRBJ2-5; the match to TRBD1 covers 7 bases. J lost 1 base, V lost 8 bases, and 10 bases had no gene match. Germline lookup yields CDR1 WSHSY and CDR2 SAAADI. This CDR3 region has 15 residues. The CDR3 DNA reads TGCGCCAGCTCTGAGCGGACAGGACCCCAAGAGACCCAGTACTTC. Its translation: CASSERTGPQETQYF.

The gene calls are TRBV18 and TRBJ2-2; no reliable D call. The V gene lost 2 bases and the J gene lost 3 bases, with 7 bases spanning the gap. The CDR3 is 14 amino acids. Per germline, CDR1 KGHSH and CDR2 LQKENI. The CDR3 loop is CASSPTHYTGELFF. CDR3 coding DNA: TGTGCCAGCTCACCAACGCACTACACCGGGGAGCTGTTTTTT.

The chain uses TRBV4-2 and TRBJ2-7, with D tentatively TRBD1 or TRBD2 (5 bases each). V lost 4 bases and J lost 1, with 17 bases in between. This CDR3 contains 16 residues. CDR1 is LGHNA, CDR2 YNFKEQ, per germline. CDR3 loop: CASSPAGAGMSYEQYF. The CDR3 DNA reads as TGTGCCAGCAGCCCTGCCGGGGCAGGGATGTCCTACGAGCAGTACTTC.

The chain joins TRBV5-4 to TRBJ1-1; D uncertain. Trimming took off 0 bases at V and 0 bases at J, with 6 bases between the two ends. This CDR3 is 14 amino acids long. Germline lookup yields CDR1 SGHNT and CDR2 YYREEE (reference sequence). CDR3 in DNA: TGTGCCAGCAGCTTGGTACCAATGAACACTGAAGCTTTCTTT. This sequence encodes CASSLVPMNTEAFF.

The gene calls are TRBV25-1 and TRBJ1-1; D unclear. Germline loops: CDR1 MGHDK, CDR2 SYGVNS. The V gene lost 5 bases and the J gene lost 4 bases, with 14 bases spanning the gap. CDR3 length equals 14 residues. The CDR3: CASSRAGVLTEAFF. The CDR3, as DNA: TGTGCCAGCAGTAGGGCCGGGGTTCTCACTGAAGCTTTCTTT.

V usage is TRBV2 and J usage is TRBJ2-3; a possible D gene is TRBD2 (6 bases). The CDR3 runs to 15 residues. Germline CDR1 SNHLY, CDR2 FYNNEI. The germline V and J ends were trimmed by 6 bases and 1 base, with 14 bases remaining between them. The CDR3 sequence is CASRGTLAGTDTQYF. CDR3 DNA sequence: TGTGCCAGCAGGGGGACTTTAGCGGGCACAGATACGCAGTATTTT.

V is TRBV2 and J is TRBJ1-1; 9 bases line up with TRBD1. V shed 6 bases, J shed 0 bases, and the junction held 11 bases outside the gene matches. This CDR3 has 17 residues. Germline lookup yields CDR1 SNHLY and CDR2 FYNNEI. This CDR3 reads CASSPLGQGAMNTEAFF. The CDR3 coding sequence is TGTGCCAGCAGCCCCCTGGGACAGGGTGCAATGAACACTGAAGCTTTCTTT.

This rearrangement joins TRBV27 to TRBJ2-5; a possible D gene is TRBD2 (6 bases). The CDR3 length is 13 residues. V gave up 4 bases and J gave up 4 bases, with 10 bases separating them. CDR1 MNHEY and CDR2 SMNVEV come from the germline V gene (reference sequence). CDR3 sequence: CASSSGLRETQYF. As DNA, the CDR3 is TGTGCCAGCAGTTCGGGACTGAGAGAGACCCAGTACTTC.

V and J are TRBV6-5 and TRBJ1-1, with a weak D call TRBD1 (5 bases). Germline CDR1 MNHEY, CDR2 SVGAGI. The V and J ends lost 6 bases and 3 bases respectively, with 14 bases between them. There are 14 residues in the CDR3. CDR3 sequence (DNA): TGTGCCAGCAGGCCACCTCTCAGGGACACTGAAGCTTTCTTT. The encoded protein is CASRPPLRDTEAFF.

This clone was detected only once. The rearrangement joins TRBV10-3 to TRBJ1-5, with unresolved D. V gave up 0 bases and J gave up 6 bases, with 6 bases separating them. This CDR3 spans 13 amino acids. The germline gives CDR1 ENHRY, CDR2 SYGVKD. CDR3 coding DNA: TGTGCCATCAGTGAGTCGGGGATTCAGCCCCAGCATTTT. This encodes CAISESGIQPQHF.

The chain links TRBV7-2 to TRBJ2-3; D is perhaps TRBD1 (6 bases). There are 13 residues in the CDR3. Trimming shortened V by 8 bases and J by 0 bases, and 9 bases separated the two germline ends. Germline-derived CDR1 and CDR2 are SGHTA and FQGNSA. DNA for the CDR3: TGTGCCAGCGGGGGCTGGAGCACAGATACGCAGTATTTT. It yields the protein CASGGWSTDTQYF.

The chain carries TRBV12-3 or TRBV12-4 and TRBJ2-7; D not certain. The CDR3 covers 10 residues. Trimming took 6 bases from V and 5 from J, leaving 5 bases between them. CDR3 region: CASRTNEQYF. DNA for the CDR3: TGTGCCAGCAGGACAAACGAGCAGTACTTC.

The chain is built from TRBV19 and TRBJ1-2, with D tentatively TRBD1 (6 bases). V lost 8 bases and J 4 bases, leaving 11 bases between the germline ends. The length of the CDR3 is 12 residues. CDR1 and CDR2 from the germline V gene are LNHDA and SQIVND (reference sequence). The CDR3 DNA reads TGTGCCAGTCGGCAGGGGTTCTATGGCTACACCTTC. It yields the protein CASRQGFYGYTF.

The chain links TRBV4-3 to TRBJ2-1; TRBD1 aligns across 10 bases. The CDR3 spans 14 residues. Germline CDR1 LGHNA, CDR2 YSLEER. J gave up 10 bases and V 3 bases, and 6 bases lay outside the gene matches. CDR3 nucleotides: TGCGCCAGCAGCCAGTTGACAGGGGGCAGGGAGCAGTTCTTC. This codes for CASSQLTGGREQFF.

The chain couples TRBV15 to TRBJ2-7; D call uncertain. There are 13 residues in the CDR3. The germline V gene encodes CDR1 LNHNV and CDR2 YYDKDF (reference sequence). V was pared by 8 bases and J by 4 bases, with 15 bases between. CDR3 loop: CATSPGLGYEQYF. The CDR3 nucleotides read TGTGCCACCTCCCCCGGGTTGGGTTACGAGCAGTACTTC. The variable domain in full, with the rest retrieved from reference TRBV15 and TRBJ2-7, is DAMVIQNPRYQVTQFGKPVTLSCSQTLNHNVMYWYQQKSSQAPKLLFHYYDKDFNNEADTPDNFQSRRPNTSFCFLDIRSPGLGDTAMYLCATSPGLGYEQYFGPGTRLTVT.

This chain joins TRBV5-1 and TRBJ1-1; no clear D gene. Between the trimmed V and J ends, which lost 4 bases and 2 bases, there was a span of 9 bases. In germline, CDR1 is SGHRS, CDR2 YFSETQ. The CDR3 sequence is 13 residues long. CDR3 bases: TGCGCCAGCAGCCCCGACCCCAACACTGAAGCTTTCTTT. Translated: CASSPDPNTEAFF.

This chain uses TRBV4-2 with TRBJ2-7; unclear D gene. The CDR3 contains 15 residues. CDR1 and CDR2 (germline): LGHNA, YNFKEQ. Trimming took off 7 bases at V and 3 bases at J, with 19 bases between the two ends. The CDR3 reads CASTSEKGSGYEQYF. The CDR3 DNA sequence: TGTGCCAGCACCTCCGAGAAAGGGTCAGGCTACGAGCAGTACTTC.

The rearrangement uses TRBV27 and TRBJ2-3; D not certain. The CDR3 loop spans 12 amino acids. Germline lookup yields CDR1 MNHEY and CDR2 SMNVEV (reference sequence). Trimming shortened V by 3 bases and J by 5 bases, and 6 bases separated the two germline ends. The CDR3 spells CASSLAGDTQYF. CDR3 bases: TGTGCCAGCAGTTTGGCCGGAGATACGCAGTATTTT.

This rearrangement joins TRBV5-1 to TRBJ1-1; TRBD1 aligns across 7 bases. The germline V gene has CDR1 SGHRS and CDR2 YFSETQ. The length of the CDR3 is 15 residues. J gave up 0 bases and V 2 bases, and 4 bases lay outside the gene matches. The CDR3 bases are TGCGCCAGCAGCTTCTCGGGACAGATGAACACTGAAGCTTTCTTT. It yields the protein CASSFSGQMNTEAFF.

This rearrangement joins TRBV29-1 to TRBJ2-6; D is unclear. Germline V gene sequence: CDR1 SQVTM, CDR2 ANQGSEA. The ends were cut back, 6 bases at V and 1 base at J, with 10 bases in the middle. CDR3 size: 14 residues. As DNA, the CDR3 is TGCAGCGTCACTGGTGATTCTGGGGCCAACGTCCTGACTTTC. Amino acids: CSVTGDSGANVLTF.

V is TRBV6-6 and J is TRBJ1-4, with 10 bases fitting TRBD1. The CDR3 length is 16 residues. V lost 4 bases and J lost 5; bases outside the gene matches: 7. The V gene's germline CDR1 is MNHNY and CDR2 SVGAGI (reference sequence). The CDR3 DNA is TGTGCCAGCAGTTCGACAGGGGGCGGGGGGAATGAAAAACTGTTTTTT. It translates to CASSSTGGGGNEKLFF.

The chain uses TRBV11-2 and TRBJ2-7, with D tentatively TRBD2 (6 bases). Trimming pared 8 bases from V and 2 bases from J, leaving 13 bases between. This CDR3 is 13 amino acids long. Looked up from germline, CDR1 is SGHAT and CDR2 is FQNNGV. The DNA for the CDR3 is TGTGCCAGCCGGGGAGGAGCCACCTACGAGCAGTACTTC. Its protein product is CASRGGATYEQYF.

This clone has a handful of counts. The chain carries TRBV7-3 and TRBJ1-1, with a tentative D call TRBD1 (6 bases). Deletions cut 6 bases from V and 14 bases from J, with 22 bases between. Germline CDR1 reads SGHTA; CDR2 reads FQGTGA. This CDR3 comprises 13 residues. CDR3 loop: CASSYRDKSRIFF. DNA of the CDR3: TGTGCCAGCAGTTACAGGGACAAATCACGTATATTCTTT.

This clone appeared once. The genes are TRBV2 and TRBJ1-4; TRBD1 is a possible D gene (5 bases). This CDR3 comprises 17 residues. The V gene's germline CDR1 is SNHLY and CDR2 FYNNEI. V lost 2 bases to trimming and J lost 2 bases, with 15 bases between them. For the CDR3, the DNA is TGTGCCAGCAGTGAACTCGGGGCCCTGGGGACTAATGAAAAACTGTTTTTT. Protein product: CASSELGALGTNEKLFF.

The chain has TRBV6-5 and TRBJ1-1; TRBD1 agrees at 7 bases. V trimming: 4 bases; J trimming: 5 bases; junction bases outside the gene matches: 7. The CDR3 is 14 amino acids. The V gene's germline CDR1 is MNHEY and CDR2 SVGAGI. The CDR3 bases are TGTGCCAGCAGTTTCACAGGGGAAGGGACTGAAGCTTTCTTT. It translates to CASSFTGEGTEAFF.

This chain connects TRBV9 to TRBJ1-2; 7 bases are shared with TRBD1. The J segment lost 1 base and the V segment lost 4 bases, leaving 7 bases of the junction unmatched. The CDR3 contains 15 residues. CDR1 and CDR2 from the germline V gene are SGDLS and YYNGEE. As DNA, the CDR3 is TGTGCCAGCAGCCGTGGACAGGACCTTAACTATGGCTACACCTTC. Encoded protein: CASSRGQDLNYGYTF. Full variable domain (remainder filled in from reference TRBV9 and TRBJ1-2): DSGVTQTPKHLITATGQRVTLRCSPRSGDLSVYWYQQSLDQGLQFLIQYYNGEERAKGNILERFSAQQFPDLHSELNLSSLELGDSALYFCASSRGQDLNYGYTFGSGTRLTVV.

V is TRBV7-9 and J is TRBJ2-2; 10 nucleotides line up with TRBD2. The CDR3 consists of 15 residues. CDR1 and CDR2 (germline): SEHNR, FQNEAQ (reference sequence). V lost 4 bases to trimming and J lost 2 bases; unmatched junction nucleotides: 1. The CDR3 DNA reads TGTGCCAGCAGCTCTAGCGGGGGCAACACCGGGGAGCTGTTTTTT. Protein product: CASSSSGGNTGELFF.